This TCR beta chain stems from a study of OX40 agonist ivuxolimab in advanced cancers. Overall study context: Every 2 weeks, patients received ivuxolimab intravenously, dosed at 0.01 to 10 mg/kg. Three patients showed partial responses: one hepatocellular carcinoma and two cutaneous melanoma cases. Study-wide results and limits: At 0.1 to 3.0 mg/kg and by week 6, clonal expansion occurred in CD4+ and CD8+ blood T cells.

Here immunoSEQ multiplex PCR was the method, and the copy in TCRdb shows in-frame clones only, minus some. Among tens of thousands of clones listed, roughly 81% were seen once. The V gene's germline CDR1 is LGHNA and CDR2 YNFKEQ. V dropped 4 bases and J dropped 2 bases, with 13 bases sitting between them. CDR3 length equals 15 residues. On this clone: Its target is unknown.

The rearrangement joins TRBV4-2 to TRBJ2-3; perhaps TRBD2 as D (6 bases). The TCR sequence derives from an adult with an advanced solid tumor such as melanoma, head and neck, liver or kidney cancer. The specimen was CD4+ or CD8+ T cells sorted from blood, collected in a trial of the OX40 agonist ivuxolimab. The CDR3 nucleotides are TGTGCCAGCAGCCGGGCGGGCGGGAACACAGATACGCAGTATTTT. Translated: CASSRAGGNTDTQYF.